Listed below are T cell receptor beta chains from one sample, sequenced in a study of response to subunit inactivated influenza vaccine. One entry per CDR3 protein, called by TCRdb with MiXCR from the RT-PCR reads. In the table there are about 540,000 distinct CDR3 sequences, under 30% of which are singletons. This same sample was also taken into another study, of T cells expressing NK-cell markers.

The source was CD4+ T cells sorted from PBMCs, collected 12 days after vaccination. The receptors were sampled from a man aged 50-60 years who received an inactivated influenza vaccine. Each CDR3 is given with its conserved first and last residue. Each record gives: D gene, V gene, clone size, J gene, CDR3 protein, CDR3 DNA. D genes are given only for firm matches. The size of a clone is reported for some rows only, either as once, few or many, or as a class for expanded clones.

d_call: NA
v_call: TRBV12-3/TRBV12-4
clone_size: NA
j_call: TRBJ1-6
cdr3_aa: CASSFQSGEGGSSPLHF
cdr3_nt: TGTGCCAGCAGTTTCCAGTCGGGGGAAGGGGGATCTTCACCCCTCCACTTT

d_call: TRBD2
v_call: TRBV4-2
clone_size: NA
j_call: TRBJ2-3
cdr3_aa: CASSQPAGDVTDTQYF
cdr3_nt: TGTGCCAGCAGCCAACCGGCGGGGGATGTCACAGATACGCAGTATTTT

d_call: TRBD2
v_call: TRBV20-1
clone_size: NA
j_call: TRBJ2-3
cdr3_aa: CSAWTSGGTDTQYF
cdr3_nt: TGCAGTGCTTGGACTAGCGGGGGCACAGATACGCAGTATTTT

d_call: NA
v_call: TRBV7-2
clone_size: NA
j_call: TRBJ2-1
cdr3_aa: CASSLGVDEQFF
cdr3_nt: TGTGCCAGCAGCCTAGGGGTCGATGAGCAGTTCTTC

d_call: TRBD2
v_call: TRBV6-1
clone_size: NA
j_call: TRBJ2-7
cdr3_aa: CASKVAGGYEQYF
cdr3_nt: TGTGCCAGCAAAGTAGCGGGAGGTTACGAGCAGTACTTC

d_call: NA
v_call: TRBV11-2
clone_size: few
j_call: TRBJ2-3
cdr3_aa: CASSSQIGGDTQYF
cdr3_nt: TGTGCCAGCAGCTCCCAGATCGGGGGAGATACGCAGTATTTT

d_call: NA
v_call: TRBV4-2
clone_size: few
j_call: TRBJ2-3
cdr3_aa: CASSQSNSGLGTDTQYF
cdr3_nt: TGTGCCAGCAGCCAGTCTAATAGCGGATTGGGCACAGATACGCAGTATTTT

d_call: NA
v_call: TRBV12-3/TRBV12-4
clone_size: NA
j_call: TRBJ1-2
cdr3_aa: CASSLYPGGYTF
cdr3_nt: TGTGCCAGCAGTTTATACCCAGGCGGCTACACCTTC

d_call: NA
v_call: TRBV5-1
clone_size: many
j_call: TRBJ2-1
cdr3_aa: CASSQEGEQFF
cdr3_nt: TGCGCCAGCAGCCAAGAAGGTGAGCAGTTCTTC

d_call: TRBD2
v_call: TRBV5-6
clone_size: few
j_call: TRBJ2-7
cdr3_aa: CASSATGTRSYEQYF
cdr3_nt: TGTGCCAGCAGCGCGACCGGGACTAGGAGCTACGAGCAGTACTTC

d_call: NA
v_call: TRBV20-1
clone_size: NA
j_call: TRBJ1-2
cdr3_aa: CSARNQGGDSLYGYTF
cdr3_nt: TGCAGTGCTAGAAACCAAGGGGGAGACAGCCTCTATGGCTACACCTTC

d_call: NA
v_call: TRBV6-6
clone_size: NA
j_call: TRBJ1-5
cdr3_aa: CASSYVGTPQHF
cdr3_nt: TGTGCCAGCAGTTACGTTGGAACGCCCCAGCATTTT

d_call: TRBD2
v_call: TRBV20-1
clone_size: once
j_call: TRBJ2-1
cdr3_aa: CSASLAGYQRNEQFF
cdr3_nt: TGCAGTGCTAGTCTAGCGGGATATCAGCGCAATGAGCAGTTCTTC

d_call: NA
v_call: TRBV6-1
clone_size: few
j_call: TRBJ1-5
cdr3_aa: CASSPEQGPNQPQHF
cdr3_nt: TGTGCCAGCAGTCCGGAACAGGGACCCAATCAGCCCCAGCATTTT

d_call: TRBD1
v_call: TRBV2
clone_size: NA
j_call: TRBJ1-4
cdr3_aa: CASRQGGLVEKLFF
cdr3_nt: TGTGCCAGCAGACAGGGGGGGTTAGTCGAAAAACTGTTTTTT

d_call: NA
v_call: TRBV7-9
clone_size: few
j_call: TRBJ2-7
cdr3_aa: CASSPPWEPSYEQYF
cdr3_nt: TGTGCCAGCAGCCCCCCGTGGGAACCCTCCTACGAGCAGTACTTC

d_call: TRBD1
v_call: TRBV15
clone_size: NA
j_call: TRBJ2-3
cdr3_aa: CATSGGNRGADTQYF
cdr3_nt: TGTGCCACCAGCGGCGGTAACAGGGGAGCAGATACGCAGTATTTT

d_call: NA
v_call: TRBV6-2/TRBV6-3
clone_size: NA
j_call: TRBJ2-3
cdr3_aa: CASRAPAPHTQYF
cdr3_nt: TGTGCCAGCAGAGCCCCGGCCCCCCATACGCAGTATTTT

d_call: NA
v_call: TRBV12-3/TRBV12-4
clone_size: NA
j_call: TRBJ1-1
cdr3_aa: CASSFRGVRTEAFF
cdr3_nt: TGTGCCAGCAGTTTCCGGGGCGTTAGGACTGAAGCTTTCTTT

d_call: TRBD1
v_call: TRBV27
clone_size: NA
j_call: TRBJ1-6
cdr3_aa: CASSLSDRAWSPLHF
cdr3_nt: TGTGCCAGCAGTTTATCCGACAGGGCCTGGTCACCCCTCCACTTT

d_call: NA
v_call: TRBV10-3
clone_size: NA
j_call: TRBJ2-7
cdr3_aa: CAIMSSYEQYF
cdr3_nt: TGTGCCATCATGTCCTCTTACGAGCAGTACTTC

d_call: TRBD2
v_call: TRBV10-3
clone_size: NA
j_call: TRBJ2-1
cdr3_aa: CAITRGGLAGGPDSEQFF
cdr3_nt: TGTGCCATCACCCGGGGGGGACTAGCGGGAGGGCCTGATAGTGAGCAGTTCTTC

d_call: TRBD2
v_call: TRBV7-9
clone_size: few
j_call: TRBJ2-5
cdr3_aa: CASSSMTSGGVETQYF
cdr3_nt: TGTGCCAGCAGCTCGATGACTAGCGGGGGGGTCGAGACCCAGTACTTC

d_call: TRBD2
v_call: TRBV11-2
clone_size: NA
j_call: TRBJ2-1
cdr3_aa: CASSLVLWAGGQNEQFF
cdr3_nt: TGTGCCAGCAGCTTAGTTCTCTGGGCGGGGGGGCAAAATGAGCAGTTCTTC

d_call: NA
v_call: TRBV14
clone_size: few
j_call: TRBJ2-4
cdr3_aa: CASSQAQRSLAKNIQYF
cdr3_nt: TGTGCCAGCAGCCAAGCCCAGCGGAGCCTAGCCAAAAACATTCAGTACTTC

d_call: NA
v_call: TRBV7-2
clone_size: once
j_call: TRBJ1-1
cdr3_aa: CASSPEGNRRTEAFF
cdr3_nt: TGTGCCAGCAGCCCGGAGGGCAACCGACGCACTGAAGCTTTCTTT

d_call: TRBD1
v_call: TRBV4-3
clone_size: few
j_call: TRBJ2-2
cdr3_aa: CASSQAGTAKTGELFF
cdr3_nt: TGCGCCAGCAGCCAGGCCGGGACAGCTAAAACCGGGGAGCTGTTTTTT

d_call: TRBD1
v_call: TRBV12-3/TRBV12-4
clone_size: NA
j_call: TRBJ2-7
cdr3_aa: CASSFETGAYEQYF
cdr3_nt: TGTGCCAGCAGTTTTGAGACAGGGGCCTACGAGCAGTACTTC

d_call: TRBD1
v_call: TRBV11-2
clone_size: NA
j_call: TRBJ2-3
cdr3_aa: CASTPGQGTADTQYF
cdr3_nt: TGTGCCAGCACCCCGGGACAGGGGACCGCAGATACGCAGTATTTT

d_call: TRBD1
v_call: TRBV5-4
clone_size: NA
j_call: TRBJ1-1
cdr3_aa: CASSGRQGPNTEAFF
cdr3_nt: TGTGCCAGCAGCGGCAGACAGGGCCCGAACACTGAAGCTTTCTTT

d_call: TRBD1
v_call: TRBV18
clone_size: NA
j_call: TRBJ2-1
cdr3_aa: CASSPRTGSLLVGEQFF
cdr3_nt: TGTGCCAGCTCACCAAGGACAGGGTCTCTTCTTGTTGGTGAGCAGTTCTTC

d_call: NA
v_call: TRBV12-3/TRBV12-4
clone_size: NA
j_call: TRBJ2-5
cdr3_aa: CASSFPPETQYF
cdr3_nt: TGTGCCAGCAGTTTTCCCCCAGAGACCCAGTACTTC

d_call: TRBD2
v_call: TRBV6-2/TRBV6-3
clone_size: NA
j_call: TRBJ2-1
cdr3_aa: CASSRTTSGGYNEQFF
cdr3_nt: TGTGCCAGCAGCCGCACTACTAGCGGGGGCTACAATGAGCAGTTCTTC

d_call: TRBD1
v_call: TRBV5-5
clone_size: few
j_call: TRBJ2-1
cdr3_aa: CASSLEPQGSSYNEQFF
cdr3_nt: TGTGCCAGCAGCTTGGAGCCACAGGGGAGCTCCTACAATGAGCAGTTCTTC

d_call: NA
v_call: TRBV7-2
clone_size: NA
j_call: TRBJ1-1
cdr3_aa: CASSAPLFSTEAFF
cdr3_nt: TGTGCCAGCAGCGCACCTCTTTTCTCCACTGAAGCTTTCTTT

d_call: NA
v_call: TRBV11-1
clone_size: few
j_call: TRBJ2-5
cdr3_aa: CASSLAGGAQYF
cdr3_nt: TGTGCCAGCAGCTTAGCGGGGGGAGCCCAGTACTTC

d_call: TRBD1
v_call: TRBV3-1
clone_size: many
j_call: TRBJ1-5
cdr3_aa: CASSQGTGGNQPQHF
cdr3_nt: TGTGCCAGCAGCCAAGGAACAGGGGGGAATCAGCCCCAGCATTTT

d_call: NA
v_call: TRBV12-3/TRBV12-4
clone_size: few
j_call: TRBJ2-3
cdr3_aa: CASGGGDSHTDTQYF
cdr3_nt: TGTGCCAGCGGCGGTGGAGACTCCCACACAGATACGCAGTATTTT

d_call: TRBD1
v_call: TRBV6-2/TRBV6-3
clone_size: few
j_call: TRBJ1-2
cdr3_aa: CASSSLRGRGYGYTF
cdr3_nt: TGTGCCAGCAGTTCCCTCAGGGGGCGCGGCTATGGCTACACCTTC

d_call: NA
v_call: TRBV5-5
clone_size: many
j_call: TRBJ1-3
cdr3_aa: CASSPISRASGNTIYF
cdr3_nt: TGTGCCAGCAGCCCTATCAGCAGGGCGAGCGGAAACACCATATATTTT

d_call: TRBD1
v_call: TRBV20-1
clone_size: NA
j_call: TRBJ2-7
cdr3_aa: CSAKGGHTYEQYF
cdr3_nt: TGCAGTGCGAAAGGGGGCCACACCTACGAGCAGTACTTC

d_call: NA
v_call: TRBV7-9
clone_size: NA
j_call: TRBJ2-6
cdr3_aa: CASSSALTAAGANVLTF
cdr3_nt: TGTGCCAGCAGCTCTGCCCTGACTGCCGCTGGGGCCAACGTCCTGACTTTC

d_call: TRBD1
v_call: TRBV20-1
clone_size: NA
j_call: TRBJ2-7
cdr3_aa: CSAKRQGREQYF
cdr3_nt: TGCAGTGCTAAAAGACAGGGGAGGGAGCAGTACTTC

d_call: NA
v_call: TRBV24-1
clone_size: NA
j_call: TRBJ2-2
cdr3_aa: CATSDQGRTSLSGELFF
cdr3_nt: TGTGCCACCAGTGATCAGGGCAGGACGTCCCTGAGCGGGGAGCTGTTTTTT

d_call: NA
v_call: TRBV19
clone_size: NA
j_call: TRBJ2-2
cdr3_aa: CASRERSRGTGELFF
cdr3_nt: TGTGCCAGCCGCGAAAGGTCCCGGGGCACCGGGGAGCTGTTTTTT

d_call: NA
v_call: TRBV7-2
clone_size: NA
j_call: TRBJ2-1
cdr3_aa: CASSLHNNEQFF
cdr3_nt: TGTGCCAGCAGCTTACATAACAATGAGCAGTTCTTC

d_call: NA
v_call: TRBV7-6
clone_size: NA
j_call: TRBJ2-7
cdr3_aa: CASSPQGGKYEQYF
cdr3_nt: TGTGCCAGCAGCCCGCAGGGGGGGAAGTACGAGCAGTACTTC

d_call: NA
v_call: TRBV29-1
clone_size: NA
j_call: TRBJ2-1
cdr3_aa: CSVVLTRGPYNEQFF
cdr3_nt: TGCAGCGTTGTCCTGACTCGCGGTCCCTACAATGAGCAGTTCTTC

d_call: TRBD1
v_call: TRBV5-1
clone_size: few
j_call: TRBJ1-1
cdr3_aa: CASSLGTGGSEAFF
cdr3_nt: TGCGCCAGCAGCTTGGGAACAGGGGGCTCTGAAGCTTTCTTT

d_call: NA
v_call: TRBV9
clone_size: few
j_call: TRBJ1-5
cdr3_aa: CASSADTNQPQHF
cdr3_nt: TGTGCCAGCAGCGCGGACACGAATCAGCCCCAGCATTTT

d_call: NA
v_call: TRBV7-3
clone_size: NA
j_call: TRBJ2-3
cdr3_aa: CASSLGSLGDTQYF
cdr3_nt: TGTGCCAGCAGCTTAGGTAGCCTCGGGGATACGCAGTATTTT

d_call: TRBD1
v_call: TRBV9
clone_size: few
j_call: TRBJ2-1
cdr3_aa: CASSAGQGVSYNEQFF
cdr3_nt: TGTGCCAGCAGCGCCGGACAGGGAGTTTCCTACAATGAGCAGTTCTTC

d_call: TRBD2
v_call: TRBV6-1
clone_size: NA
j_call: TRBJ2-5
cdr3_aa: CASKELAGETQYF
cdr3_nt: TGTGCCAGCAAAGAACTAGCGGGTGAGACCCAGTACTTC

d_call: NA
v_call: TRBV7-2
clone_size: NA
j_call: TRBJ2-3
cdr3_aa: CASSLEFRGGADTQYF
cdr3_nt: TGTGCCAGCAGCTTAGAATTCAGGGGGGGGGCAGATACGCAGTATTTT

d_call: NA
v_call: TRBV25-1
clone_size: once
j_call: TRBJ2-7
cdr3_aa: CASLEGPRNPYEQYF
cdr3_nt: TGTGCCAGCCTCGAGGGACCTAGGAACCCTTACGAGCAGTACTTC

d_call: TRBD1
v_call: TRBV29-1
clone_size: few
j_call: TRBJ2-1
cdr3_aa: CSAETGEYNEQFF
cdr3_nt: TGCAGCGCCGAGACAGGGGAGTACAATGAGCAGTTCTTC

d_call: NA
v_call: TRBV7-2
clone_size: NA
j_call: TRBJ2-7
cdr3_aa: CASSFQPRYEQYF
cdr3_nt: TGTGCCAGCAGCTTTCAGCCTCGCTACGAGCAGTACTTC

d_call: TRBD2
v_call: TRBV10-3
clone_size: few
j_call: TRBJ2-3
cdr3_aa: CAISFGVTSGSRDTQYF
cdr3_nt: TGTGCCATCAGTTTCGGGGTGACTAGCGGGAGCAGAGATACGCAGTATTTT

d_call: TRBD1
v_call: TRBV28
clone_size: NA
j_call: TRBJ1-5
cdr3_aa: CASSSGQGNDQPQHF
cdr3_nt: TGTGCCAGCAGTTCAGGACAGGGGAACGATCAGCCCCAGCATTTT